The following is a T cell receptor (beta chain) sequence with its context. The target antigen is unknown. This entry belongs to a study of cytomegalovirus exposure and HLA in healthy donors. Study results and limitations: In a later analysis, most CMV-associated TCR beta chains appeared HLA-restricted.

The CDR3 consists of 16 residues. The V gene's germline CDR1 is SNHLY and CDR2 FYNNEI. With V trimmed by 0 bases and J by 4 bases, 7 bases remained unmatched. The PCR contained 60 Vbeta and 13 Jbeta primers. The method was immunoSEQ multiplex PCR; TCRdb's version includes in-frame clones alone and lacks a portion of them. The sample lists 190,000 or so clones, about 85% occurring once. This TCR came from a woman in her forties or fifties in good health and CMV-seropositive. The source material was PBMCs. The V call is TRBV2, the J call TRBJ2-5; TRBD1 aligns across 8 bases. Here the CDR3 DNA reads TGTGCCAGCAGTGAAGCTCACAGGGGGTTGGGAGAGACCCAGTACTTC. It yields the protein CASSEAHRGLGETQYF.